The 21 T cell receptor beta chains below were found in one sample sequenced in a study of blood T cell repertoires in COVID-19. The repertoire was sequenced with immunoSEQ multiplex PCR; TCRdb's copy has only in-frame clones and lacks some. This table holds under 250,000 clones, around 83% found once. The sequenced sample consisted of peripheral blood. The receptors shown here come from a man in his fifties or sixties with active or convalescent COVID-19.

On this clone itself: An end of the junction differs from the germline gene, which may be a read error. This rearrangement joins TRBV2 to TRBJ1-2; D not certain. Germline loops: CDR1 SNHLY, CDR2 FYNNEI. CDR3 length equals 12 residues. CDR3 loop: CASGSDGLGRSF. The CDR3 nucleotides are TGTGCCAGCGGGTCGGACGGCCTCGGGAGGAGCTTC.

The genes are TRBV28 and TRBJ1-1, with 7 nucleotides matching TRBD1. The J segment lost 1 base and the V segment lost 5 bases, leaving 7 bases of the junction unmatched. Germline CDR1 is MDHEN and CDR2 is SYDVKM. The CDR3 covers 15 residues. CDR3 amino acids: CASSTTGVGNTEAFF. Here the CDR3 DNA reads TGTGCCAGCAGTACAACAGGGGTAGGGAACACTGAAGCTTTCTTT.

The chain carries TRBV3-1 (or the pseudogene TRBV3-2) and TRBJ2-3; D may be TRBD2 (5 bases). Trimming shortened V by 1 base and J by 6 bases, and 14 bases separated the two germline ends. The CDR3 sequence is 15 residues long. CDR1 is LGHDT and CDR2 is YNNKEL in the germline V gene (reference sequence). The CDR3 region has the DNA TGTGCCAGCAGCCAAGCGAATGCGGGTCGGGATACGCAGTATTTT. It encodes CASSQANAGRDTQYF.

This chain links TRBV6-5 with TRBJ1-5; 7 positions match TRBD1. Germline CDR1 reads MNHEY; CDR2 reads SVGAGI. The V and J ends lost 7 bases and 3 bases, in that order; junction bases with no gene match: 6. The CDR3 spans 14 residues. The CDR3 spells CASNLGTANQPQHF. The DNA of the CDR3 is TGTGCCAGCAACCTCGGGACAGCCAATCAGCCCCAGCATTTT.

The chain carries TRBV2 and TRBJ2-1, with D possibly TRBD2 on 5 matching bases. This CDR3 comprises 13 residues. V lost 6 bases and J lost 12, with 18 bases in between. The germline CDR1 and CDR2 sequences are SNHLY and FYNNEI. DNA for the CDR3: TGTGCCAGCAGAAGCCGCTGGGAGCCAGTGCAGTTCTTC. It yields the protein CASRSRWEPVQFF.

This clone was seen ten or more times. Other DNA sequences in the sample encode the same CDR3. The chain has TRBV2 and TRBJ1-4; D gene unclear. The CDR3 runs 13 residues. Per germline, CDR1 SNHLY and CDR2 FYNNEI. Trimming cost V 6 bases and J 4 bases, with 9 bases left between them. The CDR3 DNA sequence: TGTGCCAGCAGCCGGGATCATAATGAAAAACTGTTTTTT. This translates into CASSRDHNEKLFF.

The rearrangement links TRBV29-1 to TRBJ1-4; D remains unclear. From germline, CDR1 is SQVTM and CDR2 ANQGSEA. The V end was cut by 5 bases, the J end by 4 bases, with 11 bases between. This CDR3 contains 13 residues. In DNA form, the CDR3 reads TGCAGCGTTACGCGGGGTGGTAATGAAAAACTGTTTTTT. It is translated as CSVTRGGNEKLFF.

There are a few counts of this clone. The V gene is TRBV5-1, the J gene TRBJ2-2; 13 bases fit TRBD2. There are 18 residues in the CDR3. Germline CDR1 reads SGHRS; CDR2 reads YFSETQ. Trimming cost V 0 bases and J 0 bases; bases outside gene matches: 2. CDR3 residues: CASSLDGTSGANTGELFF. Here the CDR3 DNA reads TGCGCCAGCAGCTTGGATGGGACTAGCGGGGCGAACACCGGGGAGCTGTTTTTT.

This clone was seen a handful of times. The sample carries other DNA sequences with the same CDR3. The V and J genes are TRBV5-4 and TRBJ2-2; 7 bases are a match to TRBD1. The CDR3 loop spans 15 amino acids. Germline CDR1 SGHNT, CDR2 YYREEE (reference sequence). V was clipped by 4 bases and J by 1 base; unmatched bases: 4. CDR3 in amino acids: CASSPDRVNTGELFF. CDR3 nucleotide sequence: TGTGCCAGCAGCCCAGACAGGGTGAACACCGGGGAGCTGTTTTTT.

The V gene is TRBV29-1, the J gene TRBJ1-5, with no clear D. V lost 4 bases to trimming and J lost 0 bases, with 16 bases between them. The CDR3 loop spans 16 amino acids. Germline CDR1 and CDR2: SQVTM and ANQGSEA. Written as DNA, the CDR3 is TGCAGCGTTGTATTACAGTCGATCGATAGCAATCAGCCCCAGCATTTT. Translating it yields CSVVLQSIDSNQPQHF. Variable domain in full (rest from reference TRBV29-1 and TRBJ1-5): SAVISQKPSRDICQRGTSLTIQCQVDSQVTMMFWYRQQPGQSLTLIATANQGSEATYESGFVIDKFPISRPNLTFSTLTVSNMSPEDSSIYLCSVVLQSIDSNQPQHFGDGTRLSIL.

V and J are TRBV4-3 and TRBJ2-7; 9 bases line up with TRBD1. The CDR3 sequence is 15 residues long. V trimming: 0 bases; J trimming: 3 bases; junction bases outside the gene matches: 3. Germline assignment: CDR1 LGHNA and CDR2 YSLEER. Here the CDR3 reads CASSQDRGQGYEQYF. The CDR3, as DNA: TGCGCCAGCAGCCAAGATAGGGGACAGGGCTACGAGCAGTACTTC.

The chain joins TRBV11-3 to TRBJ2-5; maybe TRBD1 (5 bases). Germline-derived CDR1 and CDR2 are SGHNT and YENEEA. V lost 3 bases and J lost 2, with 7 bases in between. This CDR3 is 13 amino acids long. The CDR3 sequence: CASSLNRQETQYF. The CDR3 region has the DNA TGTGCCAGCAGCTTGAACAGGCAAGAGACCCAGTACTTC.

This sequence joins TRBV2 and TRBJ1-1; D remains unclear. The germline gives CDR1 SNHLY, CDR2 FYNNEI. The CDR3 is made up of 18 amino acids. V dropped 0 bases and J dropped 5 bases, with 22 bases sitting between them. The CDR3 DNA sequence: TGTGCCAGCAGTGAAGCAGGGTCCGGGATCCTACGAGGGACTGAAGCTTTCTTT. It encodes CASSEAGSGILRGTEAFF.

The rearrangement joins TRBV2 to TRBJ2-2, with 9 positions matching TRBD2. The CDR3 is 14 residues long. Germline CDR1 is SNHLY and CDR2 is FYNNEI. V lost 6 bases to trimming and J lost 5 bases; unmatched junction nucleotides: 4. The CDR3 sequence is CASRLAGTTGELFF. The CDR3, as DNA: TGTGCCAGCAGGCTAGCGGGGACGACCGGGGAGCTGTTTTTT.

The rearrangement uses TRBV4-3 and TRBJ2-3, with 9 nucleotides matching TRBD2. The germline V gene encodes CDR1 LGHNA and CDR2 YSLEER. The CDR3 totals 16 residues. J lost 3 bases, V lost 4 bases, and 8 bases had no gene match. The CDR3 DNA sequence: TGCGCCAGCAGCCTTGACTTAGCGGGGGCAACAGATACGCAGTATTTT. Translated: CASSLDLAGATDTQYF.

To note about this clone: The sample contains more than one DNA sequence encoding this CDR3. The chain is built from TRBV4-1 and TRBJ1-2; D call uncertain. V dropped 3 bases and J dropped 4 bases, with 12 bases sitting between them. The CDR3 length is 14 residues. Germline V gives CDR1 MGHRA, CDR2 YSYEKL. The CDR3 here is CASSQPQGGYGYTF. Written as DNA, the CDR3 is TGCGCCAGCAGCCAGCCACAAGGCGGCTATGGCTACACCTTC.

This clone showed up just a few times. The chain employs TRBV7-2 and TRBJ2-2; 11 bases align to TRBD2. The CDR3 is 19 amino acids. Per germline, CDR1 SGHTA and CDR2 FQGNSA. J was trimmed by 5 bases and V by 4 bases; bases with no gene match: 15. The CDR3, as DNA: TGTGCCAGCAGCTCCCCTCGTCCTCTAGCGGGAGGAGGTACCGGGGAGCTGTTTTTT. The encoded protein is CASSSPRPLAGGGTGELFF.

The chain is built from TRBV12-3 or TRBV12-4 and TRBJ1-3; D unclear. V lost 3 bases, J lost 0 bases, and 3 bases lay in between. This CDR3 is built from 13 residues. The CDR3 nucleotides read TGTGCCAGCAGTTTCTCCTCTGGAAACACCATATATTTT. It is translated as CASSFSSGNTIYF.

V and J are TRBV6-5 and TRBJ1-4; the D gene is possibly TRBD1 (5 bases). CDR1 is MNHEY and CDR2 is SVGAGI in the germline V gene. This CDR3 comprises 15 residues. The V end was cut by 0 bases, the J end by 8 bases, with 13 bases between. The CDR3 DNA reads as TGTGCCAGCAGTTACTCGCCGGGGACTGGGGAAAAACTGTTTTTT. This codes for CASSYSPGTGEKLFF.

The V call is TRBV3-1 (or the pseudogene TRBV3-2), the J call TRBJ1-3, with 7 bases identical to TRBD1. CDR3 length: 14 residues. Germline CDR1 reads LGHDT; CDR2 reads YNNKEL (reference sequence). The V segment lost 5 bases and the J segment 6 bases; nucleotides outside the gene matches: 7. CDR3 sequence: CASSSRQGPNTIYF. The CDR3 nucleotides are TGTGCCAGCAGCTCCCGACAGGGACCAAACACCATATATTTT.

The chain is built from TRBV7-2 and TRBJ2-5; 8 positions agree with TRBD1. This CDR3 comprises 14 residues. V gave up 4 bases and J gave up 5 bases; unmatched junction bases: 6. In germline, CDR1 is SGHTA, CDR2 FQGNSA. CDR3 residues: CASSSWTGRETQYF. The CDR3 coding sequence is TGTGCCAGCAGCTCTTGGACAGGGAGGGAGACCCAGTACTTC. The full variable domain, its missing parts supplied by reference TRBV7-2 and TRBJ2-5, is GAGVSQSPSNKVTEKGKDVELRCDPISGHTALYWYRQSLGQGLEFLIYFQGNSAPDKSGLPSDRFSAERTGGSVSTLTIQRTQQEDSAVYLCASSSWTGRETQYFGPGTRLLVL.